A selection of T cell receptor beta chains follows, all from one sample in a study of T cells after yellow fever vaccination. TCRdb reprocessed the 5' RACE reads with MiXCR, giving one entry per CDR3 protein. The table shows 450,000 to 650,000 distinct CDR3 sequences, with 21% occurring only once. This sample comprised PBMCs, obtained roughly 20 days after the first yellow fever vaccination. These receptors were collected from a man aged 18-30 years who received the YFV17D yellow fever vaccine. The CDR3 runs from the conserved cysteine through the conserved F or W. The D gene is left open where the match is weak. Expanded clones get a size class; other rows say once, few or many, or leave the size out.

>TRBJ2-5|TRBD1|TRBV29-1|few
TGCAGCGCGGGACAGGGAGAAAGTGTCCAGTACTTC
CSAGQGESVQYF
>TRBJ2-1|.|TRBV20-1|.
TGCAGTGCTTTTGGGCATGAGCAGTTCTTC
CSAFGHEQFF
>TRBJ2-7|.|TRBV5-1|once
TGCGCCAGCAGCCCGGACGGGTACTACGAGCAGTACTTC
CASSPDGYYEQYF
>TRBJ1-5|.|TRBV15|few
TGTGCCACCAGCCTCCTCCTTGCGGAGAATCAGCCCCAGCATTTT
CATSLLLAENQPQHF
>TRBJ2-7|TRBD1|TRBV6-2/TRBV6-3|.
TGTGCCAGCAACTACTCCCCGACAGGGGGCTTCCACGAGCAGTACTTC
CASNYSPTGGFHEQYF
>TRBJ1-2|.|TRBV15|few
TGTGCCACCAGCGGAACGGGGGCGTCTAACTATGGCTACACCTTC
CATSGTGASNYGYTF
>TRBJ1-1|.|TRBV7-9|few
TGTGCCAGCAGCTTAAGCCCAGGGGTGGGTGAAGCTTTCTTT
CASSLSPGVGEAFF
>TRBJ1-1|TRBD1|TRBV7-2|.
TGTGCCAGCAGCCGGACAGGGTCGCTAGGGTTGTCTGAAGCTTTCTTT
CASSRTGSLGLSEAFF
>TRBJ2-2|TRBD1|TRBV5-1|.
TGCGCCAGCAGCTCCGGGACAGGATACACCGGGGAGCTGTTTTTT
CASSSGTGYTGELFF
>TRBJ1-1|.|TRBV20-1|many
TGCAGTGCTAGATCAGGGACCTTAAGGAATGAAGCTTTCTTT
CSARSGTLRNEAFF
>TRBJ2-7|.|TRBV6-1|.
TGTGCCAGCAAGGCAGGGGGGTACGAGCAGTACTTC
CASKAGGYEQYF
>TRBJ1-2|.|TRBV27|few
TGTGCCAGCAGCCCCGGAGCGGGGCCGGGCTATGGCTACACCTTC
CASSPGAGPGYGYTF
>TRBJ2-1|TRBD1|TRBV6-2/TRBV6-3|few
TGTGCCAGCAGTAGGACAGGGGAGCACAATGAGCAGTTCTTC
CASSRTGEHNEQFF
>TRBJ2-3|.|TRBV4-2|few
TGTGCCAGCAGCCAAGATCGAGGGCTCGCAGATACGCAGTATTTT
CASSQDRGLADTQYF
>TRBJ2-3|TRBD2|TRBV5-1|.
TGCGCCAGCAGCTCCGGGACTAGCGGGAAGAGCACATATACGCAGTATTTT
CASSSGTSGKSTYTQYF
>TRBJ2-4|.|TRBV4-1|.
TGCGCCAGCAGCCATTCTCAGGGGCTAGCCAAAAACATTCAGTACTTC
CASSHSQGLAKNIQYF
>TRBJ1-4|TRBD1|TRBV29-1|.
TGCAGCGTTAAGGAGACAGGGTCTGAAAAACTGTTTTTT
CSVKETGSEKLFF
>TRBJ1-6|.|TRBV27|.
TGTGCCAGCAGTTTATTGGGAGGGAACAATTCACCCCTCCACTTT
CASSLLGGNNSPLHF
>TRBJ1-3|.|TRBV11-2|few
TGTGCCAGCAGCTTCGTGGGGGCAGGAAACACCATATATTTT
CASSFVGAGNTIYF
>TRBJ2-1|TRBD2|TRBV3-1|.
TGTGCCAGCAGCCGGGGGACTAGCGGGGAGTTTCGGAATGAGCAGTTCTTC
CASSRGTSGEFRNEQFF
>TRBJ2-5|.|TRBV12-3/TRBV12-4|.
TGTGCCAGCAGTTCTATGGATCGGGAGACCCAGTACTTC
CASSSMDRETQYF
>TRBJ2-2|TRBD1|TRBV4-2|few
TGTGCCAGCAGCCAAGAGAGGGGGCGAACCGGGGAGCTGTTTTTT
CASSQERGRTGELFF
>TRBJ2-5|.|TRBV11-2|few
TGTGCCAGCAGCTTAGATCGGGAAAGGGGAGAGACCCAGTACTTC
CASSLDRERGETQYF
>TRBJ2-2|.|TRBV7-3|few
TGTGCCAGCAGCCCACAGGGACGACAGCTCTCCCTCGGGGAGCTGTTTTTT
CASSPQGRQLSLGELFF
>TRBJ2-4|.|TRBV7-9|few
TGTGCCAGCAGCCGTATGGGGTTGGCCAAAAACATTCAGTACTTC
CASSRMGLAKNIQYF
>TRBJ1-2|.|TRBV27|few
TGTGCCAGCAGTTTCCAACAGGAATCCCCGCGCTACACCTTC
CASSFQQESPRYTF
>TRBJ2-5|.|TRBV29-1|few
TGCAGCGTTGAGGGTGGTACAAAAAGGGACCAGTACTTC
CSVEGGTKRDQYF
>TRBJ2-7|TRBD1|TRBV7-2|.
TGTGCCAGCAGCTCTGGACAGGGAATCTACGAGCAGTACTTC
CASSSGQGIYEQYF
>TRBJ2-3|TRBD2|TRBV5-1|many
TGCGCCAGCAGCTCTTGGACTAGCGGGGGCACAGATACGCAGTATTTT
CASSSWTSGGTDTQYF
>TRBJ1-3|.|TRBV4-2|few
TGTGCCAGCAGCCCCCGAGGGACTCTTACTGGAAACACCATATATTTT
CASSPRGTLTGNTIYF
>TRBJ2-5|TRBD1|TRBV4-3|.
TGCGCCAGCAGCCGAGGAGAAAGGGGGCGAGAGACCCAGTACTTC
CASSRGERGRETQYF
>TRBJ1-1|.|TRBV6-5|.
TGTGCCAGCGGCCCTAGGACGGGTGAAGCTTTCTTT
CASGPRTGEAFF
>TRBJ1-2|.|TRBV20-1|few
TGCAGTGCTAGGCGGGACTTCTATGGCTACACCTTC
CSARRDFYGYTF
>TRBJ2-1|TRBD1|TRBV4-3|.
TGCGCCAGCAGCCAGGGGACAGGGGTTAACAATGAGCAGTTCTTC
CASSQGTGVNNEQFF
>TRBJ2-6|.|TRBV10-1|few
TGCGCCAGCAGTGCCGGGGGCCCTGGGGCCAACGTCCTGACTTTC
CASSAGGPGANVLTF
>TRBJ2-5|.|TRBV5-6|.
TGTGCCAGCAGCTTGCCAGGGATGGAAGAGACCCAGTACTTC
CASSLPGMEETQYF
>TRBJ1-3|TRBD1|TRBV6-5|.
TGTGCCAGCAGTTACTCGAAATTATCGGCAGGGGGAAGAAACACCATATATTTT
CASSYSKLSAGGRNTIYF
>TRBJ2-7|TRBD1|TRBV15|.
TGTGCCACCAGCAGATCCCCGGGACAGGGAAGGGACGAGCAGTACTTC
CATSRSPGQGRDEQYF
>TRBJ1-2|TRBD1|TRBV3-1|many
TGTGCCAGCAGCCAGCCAGGGGGGCATGGCTACACCTTC
CASSQPGGHGYTF
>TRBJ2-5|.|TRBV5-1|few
TGCGCCAGCAGCTTACAGGGAGTGGAGGAGACCCAGTACTTC
CASSLQGVEETQYF
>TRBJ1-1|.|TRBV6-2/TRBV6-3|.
TGTGCCAGCAGTTTTGGAACAGGTTCTTTTCTCAACACTGAAGCTTTCTTT
CASSFGTGSFLNTEAFF
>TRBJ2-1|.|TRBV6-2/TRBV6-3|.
TGTGCCAGCAGTACCGGGCCCCTCTACAATGAGCAGTTCTTC
CASSTGPLYNEQFF
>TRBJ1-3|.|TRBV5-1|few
TGCGCCAGCAGTCCCGATCCTGGAAACACCATATATTTT
CASSPDPGNTIYF
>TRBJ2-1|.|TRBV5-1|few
TGCGCCAGCAGCTTGGCCGTACAAAGTAACAATGAGCAGTTCTTC
CASSLAVQSNNEQFF
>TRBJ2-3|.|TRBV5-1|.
TGCGCCAGCAGCTCAAAACTTCAGAGAAGGACAGATACGCAGTATTTT
CASSSKLQRRTDTQYF
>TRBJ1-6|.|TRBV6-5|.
TGTGCCAGCAGTTACAGTCCTTACCTTAATTCACCCCTCCACTTT
CASSYSPYLNSPLHF
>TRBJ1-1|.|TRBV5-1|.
TGCGCCAGCAGCTTCCAGACAAGCATGAACACTGAAGCTTTCTTT
CASSFQTSMNTEAFF
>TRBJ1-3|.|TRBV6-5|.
TGTGCCAGCAGTTACACAGACAGAAGCTCTGGAAACACCATATATTTT
CASSYTDRSSGNTIYF
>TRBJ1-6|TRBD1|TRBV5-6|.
TGTGCCAGCAGGGCTGAGGGACAGGGGGCTTTTTCACCCCTCCACTTT
CASRAEGQGAFSPLHF
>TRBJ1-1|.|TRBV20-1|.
TGCAGTGCTTGGACTTCGGGGCAGCCTTTCACTGAAGCTTTCTTT
CSAWTSGQPFTEAFF
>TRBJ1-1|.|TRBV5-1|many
TGCGCCAGCAGCTTGGCCGGGACATCGAACACTGAAGCTTTCTTT
CASSLAGTSNTEAFF
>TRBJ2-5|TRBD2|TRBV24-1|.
TGTGCCACCAGTGATTCCAGCGGGGCCGGATTTGGGTCCCAGTACTTC
CATSDSSGAGFGSQYF
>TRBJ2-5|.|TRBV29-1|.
TGCAGCGTTGAAGAACGAGGGGGGGCCTTCGACGAGACCCAGTACTTC
CSVEERGGAFDETQYF
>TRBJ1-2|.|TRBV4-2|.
TGTGCCAGCAGCCAAGTCGTAGGGGAGGGCTATGGCTACACCTTC
CASSQVVGEGYGYTF
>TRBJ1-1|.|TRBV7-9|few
TGTGCCAGCAGCTTCCCGACGGAGAACACTGAAGCTTTCTTT
CASSFPTENTEAFF
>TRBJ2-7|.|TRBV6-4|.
TGTGCCAGCAGTGACTCGCCTTCGGGGGTGAAGTACTTC
CASSDSPSGVKYF
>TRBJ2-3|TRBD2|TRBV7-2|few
TGTGCCAGCAGCTATCTAGCGGGGGGCGGGGATACGCAGTATTTT
CASSYLAGGGDTQYF